The 5 T cell receptor beta chains below were found in one sample sequenced in a study of Tregs in tolerant kidney transplant recipients. The method was immunoSEQ multiplex PCR; TCRdb's version includes in-frame clones alone and lacks a portion of them. The repertoire includes under 300,000 clones, around 82% of them detected once, and around 0.64% sits in the top ten. Material for sequencing was CD4+ T cells from blood. These receptor sequences come from a human donor in good health.

V usage is TRBV2 and J usage is TRBJ2-5, with a possible D match to TRBD2 (5 bases). Germline CDR1 reads SNHLY; CDR2 reads FYNNEI. The CDR3 consists of 12 residues. Trimming took 6 bases from V and 9 from J, leaving 14 bases between them. CDR3 amino acids: CASRSTAEAQYF. DNA of the CDR3: TGTGCCAGCAGGTCCACAGCGGAGGCCCAGTACTTC.

The rearrangement links TRBV18 to TRBJ2-7, with TRBD2 as a possible D gene (5 bases). Germline V gene lookup returns CDR1 KGHSH and CDR2 LQKENI. The CDR3 runs to 15 residues. The germline V and J ends were trimmed by 2 bases and 4 bases, with 15 bases remaining between them. This CDR3 reads CASSPYSGSTYEQYF. DNA for the CDR3: TGTGCCAGCTCACCATATTCGGGGAGTACGTACGAGCAGTACTTC.

Comments on this clone: This specimen includes other DNA sequences encoding the same CDR3. The chain has TRBV7-9 and TRBJ2-3; TRBD1 is a possible D gene (6 bases). The CDR3 spans 14 residues. Trimming pared 1 base from V and 1 base from J, leaving 6 bases between. From germline, CDR1 is SEHNR and CDR2 FQNEAQ (reference sequence). CDR3 sequence reads: CASSLGQGTDTQYF. The CDR3 region has the DNA TGTGCCAGCAGCTTAGGACAGGGCACAGATACGCAGTATTTT.

V gene TRBV15 combines with J gene TRBJ2-5; D unresolved. Germline values: CDR1 LNHNV, CDR2 YYDKDF (reference sequence). The CDR3 is 17 residues long. Trimming took off 3 bases at V and 2 bases at J, with 19 bases between the two ends. This chain's CDR3 is CATSRVGRSTNQETQYF. The CDR3 DNA reads as TGTGCCACCAGCAGGGTTGGACGGTCGACAAATCAAGAGACCCAGTACTTC.

CDR3: CSVIVGQGPKGAFF. The CDR3 coding sequence is TGCAGCGTCATAGTGGGACAGGGGCCAAAGGGAGCTTTCTTT. The chain joins TRBV29-1 to TRBJ1-1; 10 bases agree with TRBD1. Germline CDR1 SQVTM, CDR2 ANQGSEA. CDR3 length: 14 amino acids. J lost 10 bases, V lost 6 bases, and 14 bases had no gene match.